This TCR beta chain was obtained from a study of identical twins. CDR3 size: 16 residues. V was pared by 3 bases and J by 0 bases, with 13 bases between. Germline V gives CDR1 MGHDK, CDR2 SYGVNS. Study-wide findings and caveats: In cord blood, abundant beta clonotypes had fewer insertions; memory showed no trend. It was cross-sectional statistical analysis, not following the same donors, that the conclusions relied on. Low generation probability was overrepresented in out-of-frame alpha sequences shared by twins.

TCRdb re-called the 5' RACE reads with MiXCR, one entry per CDR3 protein. The sample carries around 1.7 million distinct CDR3 sequences, less than 40% recorded once. This clonotype was counted a few times. Its matching antigen is unknown. This receptor was taken from a newborn girl in good health. The chain combines TRBV25-1 with TRBJ2-3; no firm D call. Sequencing input: cord blood. CDR3 coding DNA: TGTGCCAGCAGTGAGGGATGGGGTGGGAGCACAGATACGCAGTATTTT. It translates to CASSEGWGGSTDTQYF.